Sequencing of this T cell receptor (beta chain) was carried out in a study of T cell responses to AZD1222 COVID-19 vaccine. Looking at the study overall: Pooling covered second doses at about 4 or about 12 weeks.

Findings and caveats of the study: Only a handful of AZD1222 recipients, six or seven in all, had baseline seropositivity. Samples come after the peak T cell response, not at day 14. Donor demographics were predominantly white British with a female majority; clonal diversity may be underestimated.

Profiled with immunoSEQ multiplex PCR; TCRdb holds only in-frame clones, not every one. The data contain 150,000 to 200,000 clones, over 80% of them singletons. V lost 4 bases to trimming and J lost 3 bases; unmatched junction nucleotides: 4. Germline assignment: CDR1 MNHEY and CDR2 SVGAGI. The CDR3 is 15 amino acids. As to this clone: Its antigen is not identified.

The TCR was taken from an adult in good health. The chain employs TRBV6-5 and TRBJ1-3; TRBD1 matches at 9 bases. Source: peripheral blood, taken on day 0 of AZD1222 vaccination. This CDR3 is CASSSGQGNGNTIYF. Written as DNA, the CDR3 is TGTGCCAGCAGTTCCGGACAGGGGAATGGAAACACCATATATTTT.